This T cell receptor (beta chain) derives from a study of blood T cell repertoires in COVID-19. Study-level background: Sites in the United States, Italy and Spain provided acute and convalescent COVID-19 samples. PBMCs, B-cell-depleted T cells, or T cells were the source of the cDNA or gDNA that made up the material.

In the original workflow: Amplification of reference gene primers provided the estimated nucleated cell counts. TCRdb's table, derived via immunoSEQ multiplex PCR, lists solely in-frame clones and lacks some. V, J and clone size were drawn from that table, and D and trimming were deduced from the DNA. The table includes about 63,000 clones, 70% to 80% detected once. The CDR3 runs to 15 residues. The germline V gene encodes CDR1 SGDLS and CDR2 YYNGEE. J lost 7 bases, V lost 0 bases, and 10 bases had no gene match. The receptor comes from a human donor in a cohort sampled during active COVID-19. The chain couples TRBV9 to TRBJ2-7, with 7 bases matching TRBD2. Material: peripheral blood. CDR3 bases: TGTGCCAGCAGCGTAGCGGCCAGCGGGATAATGGAGCAGTACTTC. Its translation is CASSVAASGIMEQYF.